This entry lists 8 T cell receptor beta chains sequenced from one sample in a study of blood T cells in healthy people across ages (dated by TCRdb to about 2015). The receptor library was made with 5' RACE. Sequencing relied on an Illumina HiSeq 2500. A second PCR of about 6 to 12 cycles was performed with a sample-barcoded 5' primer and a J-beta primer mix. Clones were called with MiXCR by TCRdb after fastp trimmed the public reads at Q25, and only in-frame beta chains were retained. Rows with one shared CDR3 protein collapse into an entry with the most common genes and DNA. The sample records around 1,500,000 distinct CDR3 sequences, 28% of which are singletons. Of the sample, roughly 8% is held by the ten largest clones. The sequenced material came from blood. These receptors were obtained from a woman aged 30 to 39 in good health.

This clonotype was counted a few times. The CDR3 nucleotides are TGTGCCAGCAGGTCGGACCGTCGGGGCACCGGGGAGCTGTTTTTT. This encodes CASRSDRRGTGELFF. The gene calls are TRBV6-6 and TRBJ2-2; weak D call: TRBD2 (5 bases). The CDR3 totals 15 residues. The V end was cut by 6 bases, the J end by 4 bases, with 15 bases between. Germline V gene data show CDR1 as MNHNY and CDR2 as SVGAGI (reference sequence).

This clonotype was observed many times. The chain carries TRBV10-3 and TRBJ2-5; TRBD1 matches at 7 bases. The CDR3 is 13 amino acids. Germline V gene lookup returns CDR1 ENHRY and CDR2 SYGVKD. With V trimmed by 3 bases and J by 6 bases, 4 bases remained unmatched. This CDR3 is CAISDGQAQTQYF. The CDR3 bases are TGTGCCATCAGTGACGGACAGGCGCAGACCCAGTACTTC.

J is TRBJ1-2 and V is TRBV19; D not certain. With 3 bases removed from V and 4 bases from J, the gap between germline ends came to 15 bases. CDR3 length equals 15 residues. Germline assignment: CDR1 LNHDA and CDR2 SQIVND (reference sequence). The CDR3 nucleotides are TGTGCCAGTAGTATCCTGAACGAGGGCGTCTATGGCTACACCTTC. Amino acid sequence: CASSILNEGVYGYTF.

The CDR3 is CASRGDRAYGYTF. CDR3 DNA: TGTGCCAGTAGAGGGGACAGGGCCTATGGCTACACCTTC. J is TRBJ1-2 and V is TRBV19, with TRBD1 identical over 9 bases. This CDR3 contains 13 residues. Germline V gene sequence: CDR1 LNHDA, CDR2 SQIVND (reference sequence). The junction had 3 bases not matched to a gene; V was cut back by 6 bases and J by 4 bases.

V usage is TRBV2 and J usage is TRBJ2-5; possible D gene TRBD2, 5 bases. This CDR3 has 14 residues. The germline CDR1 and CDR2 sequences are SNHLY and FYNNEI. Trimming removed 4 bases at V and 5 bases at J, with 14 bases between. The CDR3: CASSGRRQWETQYF. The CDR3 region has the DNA TGTGCCAGCAGTGGTCGGAGGCAGTGGGAGACCCAGTACTTC. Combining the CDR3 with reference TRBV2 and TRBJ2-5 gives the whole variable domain EPEVTQTPSHQVTQMGQEVILRCVPISNHLYFYWYRQILGQKVEFLVSFYNNEISEKSEIFDDQFSVERPDGSNFTLKIRSTKLEDSAMYFCASSGRRQWETQYFGPGTRLLVL.

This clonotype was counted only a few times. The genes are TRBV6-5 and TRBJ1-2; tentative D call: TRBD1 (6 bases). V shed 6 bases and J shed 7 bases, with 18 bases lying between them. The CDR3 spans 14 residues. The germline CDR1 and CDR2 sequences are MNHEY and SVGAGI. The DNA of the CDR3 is TGTGCCAGCAGGGCTACAGGGAAACGAGGTGGCTACACCTTC. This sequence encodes CASRATGKRGGYTF.

The CDR3 region is CASSTDMATDTQYF. CDR3 coding DNA: TGTGCCAGCAGTACCGACATGGCCACAGATACGCAGTATTTT. This chain joins TRBV12-3 or TRBV12-4 and TRBJ2-3; D gene uncertain. The ends were cut back, 5 bases at V and 2 bases at J, with 11 bases in the middle. The CDR3 length is 14 residues.

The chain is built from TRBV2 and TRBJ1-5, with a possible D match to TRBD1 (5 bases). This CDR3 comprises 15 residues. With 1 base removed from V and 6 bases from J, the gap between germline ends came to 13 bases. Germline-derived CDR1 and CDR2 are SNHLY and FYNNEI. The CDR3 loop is CASSEGTGWSQPQHF. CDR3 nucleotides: TGTGCCAGCAGTGAAGGTACAGGTTGGAGTCAGCCCCAGCATTTT.